Listed below are T cell receptor beta chains from one sample, sequenced in a study of cytomegalovirus exposure and HLA in healthy donors. The repertoire was sequenced with immunoSEQ multiplex PCR; TCRdb's copy has only in-frame clones and lacks some. The table has approximately 190,000 clones, roughly 80% seen once. The sample consisted of PBMCs. Receptor source: a man aged 40-55 years in good health and CMV-seropositive. CDR3s include the opening cysteine and the closing phenylalanine or tryptophan. A D gene is named only where the DNA matches it firmly. Only part of the rows carry a size: once, few, many, or a class if the clone is expanded.

clone_size: few; d_call: .; v_call: TRBV7-8; j_call: TRBJ1-5; cdr3_aa: CASSPTTGYSNQPQHF; cdr3_nt: TGTGCCAGCAGCCCGACGACAGGATATAGCAATCAGCCCCAGCATTTT
clone_size: .; d_call: TRBD1; v_call: TRBV7-9; j_call: TRBJ1-2; cdr3_aa: CASSYTGVHGYTF; cdr3_nt: TGTGCCAGCAGTTATACAGGGGTTCATGGCTACACCTTC
clone_size: few; d_call: TRBD1; v_call: TRBV19; j_call: TRBJ2-2; cdr3_aa: CASSQGSRGGRTGELFF; cdr3_nt: TGTGCCAGTAGCCAAGGTTCACGAGGGGGCCGGACCGGGGAGCTGTTTTTT
clone_size: few; d_call: TRBD2; v_call: TRBV28; j_call: TRBJ2-1; cdr3_aa: CASSLPTSGVATYNEQFF; cdr3_nt: TGTGCCAGCAGTTTGCCAACTAGCGGGGTCGCGACCTACAATGAGCAGTTCTTC
clone_size: .; d_call: .; v_call: TRBV29-1; j_call: TRBJ2-3; cdr3_aa: CSGTSTDTQYF; cdr3_nt: TGCAGCGGGACTAGCACAGATACGCAGTATTTT
clone_size: .; d_call: TRBD1; v_call: TRBV28; j_call: TRBJ2-7; cdr3_aa: CASSARGQARVHEQYF; cdr3_nt: TGTGCCAGCAGTGCACGGGGACAGGCACGGGTCCACGAGCAGTACTTC
clone_size: .; d_call: .; v_call: TRBV27; j_call: TRBJ1-2; cdr3_aa: CASSLSRGNYGYTF; cdr3_nt: TGTGCCAGCAGTTTATCGAGAGGGAACTATGGCTACACCTTC
clone_size: .; d_call: TRBD1; v_call: TRBV28; j_call: TRBJ1-2; cdr3_aa: CAIRQGGDGGYTF; cdr3_nt: TGTGCCATACGGCAGGGGGGAGATGGTGGCTACACCTTC
clone_size: .; d_call: .; v_call: TRBV15; j_call: TRBJ2-5; cdr3_aa: CATSRDGRGAEETQYF; cdr3_nt: TGTGCCACCAGCAGAGATGGGAGGGGGGCGGAAGAGACCCAGTACTTC
clone_size: .; d_call: .; v_call: TRBV27; j_call: TRBJ2-3; cdr3_aa: CASSLRHPTDTQYF; cdr3_nt: TGTGCCAGCAGTTTGCGGCACCCCACAGATACGCAGTATTTT
clone_size: .; d_call: .; v_call: TRBV7-3; j_call: TRBJ1-1; cdr3_aa: CASSLAAMNTEAFF; cdr3_nt: TGTGCCAGCAGCTTAGCGGCCATGAACACTGAAGCTTTCTTT
clone_size: .; d_call: TRBD1; v_call: TRBV4-3; j_call: TRBJ1-2; cdr3_aa: CASSQAGQGIHGYTF; cdr3_nt: TGCGCCAGCAGCCAAGCGGGACAGGGAATCCATGGCTACACCTTC
clone_size: few; d_call: TRBD1; v_call: TRBV27; j_call: TRBJ2-7; cdr3_aa: CASSLGTGEYEQYF; cdr3_nt: TGTGCCAGCAGTTTAGGGACAGGGGAGTACGAGCAGTACTTC
clone_size: .; d_call: TRBD1; v_call: TRBV7-2; j_call: TRBJ2-6; cdr3_aa: CASSLGWTGDSGANVLTF; cdr3_nt: TGTGCCAGCAGCTTAGGTTGGACAGGCGACTCTGGGGCCAACGTCCTGACTTTC
clone_size: .; d_call: TRBD1; v_call: TRBV5-6; j_call: TRBJ2-3; cdr3_aa: CASSFYATGVGGTDTQYF; cdr3_nt: TGTGCCAGCAGCTTTTATGCAACAGGGGTGGGTGGCACAGATACGCAGTATTTT
clone_size: .; d_call: TRBD2; v_call: TRBV28; j_call: TRBJ2-1; cdr3_aa: CASSSPRMRGGHNEQFF; cdr3_nt: TGTGCCAGCAGTTCCCCAAGAATGCGGGGGGGCCACAATGAGCAGTTCTTC
clone_size: .; d_call: .; v_call: TRBV5-1; j_call: TRBJ1-6; cdr3_aa: CASSLGAHNSPLHF; cdr3_nt: TGCGCCAGCAGCTTGGGGGCGCACAATTCACCCCTCCACTTT
clone_size: once; d_call: TRBD2; v_call: TRBV4-1; j_call: TRBJ2-7; cdr3_aa: CASSQAAIGTSGGGEQYF; cdr3_nt: TGCGCCAGCAGCCAAGCTGCGATAGGGACTAGCGGGGGCGGCGAGCAGTACTTC
clone_size: .; d_call: TRBD1; v_call: TRBV6-5; j_call: TRBJ2-7; cdr3_aa: CASSYTGGGGEQYF; cdr3_nt: TGTGCCAGCAGTTACACAGGGGGTGGTGGCGAGCAGTACTTC
clone_size: .; d_call: .; v_call: TRBV9; j_call: TRBJ2-5; cdr3_aa: CASSVELEGNWNQETQYF; cdr3_nt: TGTGCCAGCAGCGTAGAATTGGAGGGAAATTGGAACCAAGAGACCCAGTACTTC
clone_size: few; d_call: TRBD1; v_call: TRBV28; j_call: TRBJ2-5; cdr3_aa: CAGSRGLQETQYF; cdr3_nt: TGTGCCGGATCCAGGGGGCTCCAAGAGACCCAGTACTTC
clone_size: .; d_call: TRBD1; v_call: TRBV9; j_call: TRBJ1-4; cdr3_aa: CASSPPGTGEPPRHPCNEKLFF; cdr3_nt: TGTGCCAGCAGCCCTCCCGGGACAGGGGAACCTCCGAGACATCCCTGCAATGAAAAACTGTTTTTT